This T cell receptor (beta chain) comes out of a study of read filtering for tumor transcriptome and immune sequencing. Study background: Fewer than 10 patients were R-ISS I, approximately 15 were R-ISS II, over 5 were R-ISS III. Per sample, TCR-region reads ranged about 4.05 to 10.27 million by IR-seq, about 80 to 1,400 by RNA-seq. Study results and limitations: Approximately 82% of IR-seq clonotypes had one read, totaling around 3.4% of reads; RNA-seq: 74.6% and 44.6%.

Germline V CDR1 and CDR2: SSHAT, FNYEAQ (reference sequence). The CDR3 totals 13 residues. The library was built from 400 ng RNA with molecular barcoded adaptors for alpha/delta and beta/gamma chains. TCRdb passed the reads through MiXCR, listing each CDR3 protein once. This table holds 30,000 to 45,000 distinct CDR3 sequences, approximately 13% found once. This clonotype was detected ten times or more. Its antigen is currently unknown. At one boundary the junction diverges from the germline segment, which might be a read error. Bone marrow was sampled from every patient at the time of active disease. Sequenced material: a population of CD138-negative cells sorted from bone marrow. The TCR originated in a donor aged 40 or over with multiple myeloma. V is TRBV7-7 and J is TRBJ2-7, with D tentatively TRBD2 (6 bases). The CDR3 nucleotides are TGTGCTAGCAGCCCGGGACTCCTGGGCGAGCAGTACTTC. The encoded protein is CASSPGLLGEQYF.